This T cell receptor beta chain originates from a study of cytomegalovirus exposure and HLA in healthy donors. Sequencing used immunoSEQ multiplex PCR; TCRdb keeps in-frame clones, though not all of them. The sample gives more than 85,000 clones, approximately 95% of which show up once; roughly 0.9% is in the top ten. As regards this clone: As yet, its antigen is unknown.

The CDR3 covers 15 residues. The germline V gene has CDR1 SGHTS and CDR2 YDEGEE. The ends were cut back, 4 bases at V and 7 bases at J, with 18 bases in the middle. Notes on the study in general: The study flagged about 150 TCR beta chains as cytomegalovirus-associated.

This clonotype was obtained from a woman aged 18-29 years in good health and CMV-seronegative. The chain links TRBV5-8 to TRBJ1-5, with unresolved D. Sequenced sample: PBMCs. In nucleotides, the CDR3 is TGTGCCAGCAGCAATGGAATTGAGGTAGGACAGCCCCAGCATTTT. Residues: CASSNGIEVGQPQHF.